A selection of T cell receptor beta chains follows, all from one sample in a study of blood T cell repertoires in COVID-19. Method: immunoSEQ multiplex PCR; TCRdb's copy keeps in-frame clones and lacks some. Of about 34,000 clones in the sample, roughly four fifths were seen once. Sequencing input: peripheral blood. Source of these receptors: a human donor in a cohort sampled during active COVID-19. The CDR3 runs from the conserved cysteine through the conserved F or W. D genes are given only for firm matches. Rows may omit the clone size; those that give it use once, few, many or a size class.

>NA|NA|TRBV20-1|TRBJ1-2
CSASPGRSGFGGYTF
TGCAGTGCTAGTCCCGGGAGGTCGGGGTTCGGGGGCTACACCTTC
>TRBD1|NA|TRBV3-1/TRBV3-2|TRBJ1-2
CASSRGTGAYGYTF
TGTGCCAGCAGCCGTGGGACAGGAGCCTATGGCTACACCTTC
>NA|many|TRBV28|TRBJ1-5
CASTRRGLLAVGNQPQHF
TGTGCCAGCACCAGGAGGGGCCTGTTAGCAGTTGGCAATCAGCCCCAGCATTTT
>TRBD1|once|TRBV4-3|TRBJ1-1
CASSPRGDRTYTEAFF
TGCGCCAGCAGCCCCCGCGGGGACAGAACTTACACTGAAGCTTTCTTT
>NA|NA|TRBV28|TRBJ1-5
CASRPSVPGPQHF
TGTGCCAGCAGACCTTCCGTCCCAGGGCCCCAGCATTTT
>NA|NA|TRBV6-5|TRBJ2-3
CASSGQFSTDTQYF
TGTGCCAGTAGCGGACAATTTAGCACAGATACGCAGTATTTT
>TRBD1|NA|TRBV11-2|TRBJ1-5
CASSPTDRGHQPQHF
TGTGCCAGCAGCCCCACGGACAGGGGACATCAGCCCCAGCATTTT
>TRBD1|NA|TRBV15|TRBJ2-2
CATSSPTGARTGELFF
TGTGCCACCAGCAGCCCGACAGGGGCCCGAACCGGGGAGCTGTTTTTT
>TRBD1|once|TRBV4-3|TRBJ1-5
CASSPGQGTGKNQPQHF
TGCGCCAGCAGCCCGGGACAGGGAACGGGGAAGAATCAGCCCCAGCATTTT
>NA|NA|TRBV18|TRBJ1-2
CASSPLMATPSVLRNYGYTF
NA
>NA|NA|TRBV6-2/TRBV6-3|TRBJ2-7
CASSYRPGAGEQYF
TGTGCCAGCAGTTACCGGCCGGGAGCGGGCGAGCAGTACTTC
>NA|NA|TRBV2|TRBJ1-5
CASSVRGDQPQHF
TGTGCCAGCAGTGTCAGGGGCGATCAGCCCCAGCATTTT
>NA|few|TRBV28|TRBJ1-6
CASRAPTGDNSPLHF
TGTGCCAGCAGGGCACCGACAGGAGATAATTCACCCCTCCACTTT
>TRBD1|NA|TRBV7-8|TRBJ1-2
CASSLGTGGPTYGVYTF
TGTGCCAGCAGCTTAGGGACAGGGGGCCCCACCTATGGTGTCTACACCTTC
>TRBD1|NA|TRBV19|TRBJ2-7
CASSTRQGTYEQYF
TGTGCCAGTAGTACCCGACAGGGAACTTACGAGCAGTACTTC